A single sample is the source of the 31 T cell receptor beta chains below, sequenced in a study of shared clonotypes between healthy human individuals. This table comes from immunoSEQ multiplex PCR, and its TCRdb copy is limited to in-frame clones, with some not included. This sample has hundreds of thousands of clones; around 67% occur once, and the top ten carry over 1.5%. Material: memory CD4+ T cells sorted from blood. Described subset: CD45RA-negative fraction. The receptors stem from a woman aged 25 to 39 in good health.

This clone is a singleton in its sample. The chain links TRBV11-1 to TRBJ2-5; 10 bases are a match to TRBD2. The V gene end was trimmed by 6 bases and the J gene end by 2 bases; junction bases not matched to a gene: 6. The CDR3 consists of 15 residues. Germline V gene sequence: CDR1 SGHAT, CDR2 FQDESV (reference sequence). The CDR3 sequence is CASSFGLADQETQYF. As DNA, the CDR3 is TGTGCCAGCAGTTTTGGACTAGCGGATCAAGAGACCCAGTACTTC.

About this clone: The same CDR3 is also encoded by other DNA sequences in this sample. The chain employs TRBV27 and TRBJ2-2; no reliable D call. The germline gives CDR1 MNHEY, CDR2 SMNVEV (reference sequence). This CDR3 is 14 amino acids long. Trimming took off 1 base at V and 1 base at J, with 4 bases between the two ends. Here the CDR3 reads CASSLLVNTGELFF. The CDR3 region has the DNA TGTGCCAGCAGTTTATTGGTGAACACCGGGGAGCTGTTTTTT.

V and J are TRBV5-5 and TRBJ2-3; 11 nucleotides line up with TRBD2. With 4 bases clipped from V and 0 bases from J, the junction kept 4 bases outside the gene matches. The V gene's germline CDR1 is SGHKS and CDR2 YYEKEE (reference sequence). The CDR3 contains 16 residues. This CDR3 reads CASSPRTSGSTDTQYF. CDR3 sequence (DNA): TGTGCCAGCAGCCCACGGACTAGCGGGAGCACAGATACGCAGTATTTT.

The rearrangement uses TRBV2 and TRBJ2-7, with 7 bases identical to TRBD2. Unmatched junction bases numbered 8, after V lost 6 bases and J lost 3 bases. This CDR3 comprises 14 residues. Looked up from germline, CDR1 is SNHLY and CDR2 is FYNNEI. The CDR3 here is CASSGTISFYEQYF. In DNA form, the CDR3 reads TGTGCCAGCAGCGGGACTATTAGCTTCTACGAGCAGTACTTC.

The chain links TRBV6-6 to TRBJ2-1; TRBD2 aligns across 14 bases. The V segment lost 6 bases and the J segment 8 bases; nucleotides outside the gene matches: 9. Germline CDR1 and CDR2: MNHNY and SVGAGI (reference sequence). This CDR3 contains 16 residues. CDR3 bases: TGTGCCAGCAGGTCACTCGGGACTAGCGGGAGTGATGAGCAGTTCTTC. Residues: CASRSLGTSGSDEQFF.

Notes on this clone: The CDR3 ends on some other residue instead of the conserved phenylalanine or tryptophan, so this is likely a read error. This rearrangement joins TRBV11-3 to TRBJ1-5; D ambiguous. This CDR3 has 14 amino acids. Trimming took 1 base from V and 9 from J, leaving 13 bases between them. The V gene's germline CDR1 is SGHNT and CDR2 YENEEA. CDR3 sequence reads: CASSLALSERPQHL. The CDR3 DNA follows: TGTGCCAGCAGCTTAGCGCTTTCAGAGCGGCCCCAGCATCTT.

This clone was counted many times. The chain is built from TRBV28 and TRBJ2-7; D is undetermined. The CDR3 length is 13 residues. Trimming took off 1 base at V and 7 bases at J, with 11 bases between the two ends. Per germline, CDR1 MDHEN and CDR2 SYDVKM. In nucleotides, the CDR3 is TGTGCCAGCAGTTTATTAGGGCCCCCGGAGCAGTACTTC. Protein: CASSLLGPPEQYF.

This chain links TRBV4-2 with TRBJ2-1; 11 nucleotides match TRBD1. V lost 4 bases, J lost 8 bases, and 4 bases stayed unmatched. The CDR3 length is 14 residues. Germline values: CDR1 LGHNA, CDR2 YNFKEQ. CDR3 in DNA: TGTGCCAGCAGCCCCGGACAGGGGGCGGATGAGCAGTTCTTC. This gives the protein CASSPGQGADEQFF.

As regards this clone: The same CDR3 can be traced to other DNA sequences in this sample. This chain uses TRBV5-1 with TRBJ1-1; D unclear. CDR3 length equals 14 residues. Germline V gene data show CDR1 as SGHRS and CDR2 as YFSETQ. Trimming removed 0 bases at V and 4 bases at J, with 10 bases between. The CDR3: CASSLALGSTEAFF. In DNA form, the CDR3 reads TGCGCCAGCAGCTTGGCATTAGGGTCCACTGAAGCTTTCTTT.

Only a few counts were recorded for this clone. The CDR3 region is CASSLRGSEGTEAFF. The CDR3 nucleotides read TGCGCCAGCAGCTTGAGGGGATCCGAGGGGACTGAAGCTTTCTTT. The V and J genes are TRBV5-1 and TRBJ1-1; D is perhaps TRBD1 (5 bases). CDR3 length: 15 amino acids. The V end was cut by 1 base, the J end by 5 bases, with 15 bases between. The germline V gene has CDR1 SGHRS and CDR2 YFSETQ.

Only a few counts were recorded for this clone. The rearrangement joins TRBV19 to TRBJ1-3; TRBD1 is a possible D gene (5 bases). V shed 6 bases and J shed 0 bases, with 21 bases lying between them. Germline CDR1 LNHDA, CDR2 SQIVND (reference sequence). CDR3 length: 18 amino acids. The CDR3 region is CASRQMGEGPSSGNTIYF. CDR3 nucleotides: TGTGCCAGTAGGCAAATGGGGGAGGGGCCGAGCTCTGGAAACACCATATATTTT.

Comments on this clone: Other DNA sequences in this sample translate to the same CDR3. The chain uses TRBV20-1 and TRBJ2-3, with D perhaps assigned TRBD1 or TRBD2 (6 bases each). This CDR3 contains 11 residues. The germline V gene has CDR1 DFQATT and CDR2 SNEGSKA (reference sequence). V lost 6 bases to trimming and J lost 5 bases, with 9 bases between them. The CDR3: CSARGLDTQYF. Written as DNA, the CDR3 is TGCAGTGCACGGGGGCTAGATACGCAGTATTTT.

V gene TRBV9 combines with J gene TRBJ2-5; D not resolved. In germline, CDR1 is SGDLS, CDR2 YYNGEE. The CDR3 runs 15 residues. V was cut by 4 bases and J by 4 bases, with 17 bases left in between. The CDR3 DNA reads TGTGCCAGCAGCACCCGGCTGGCTTGGGGAGAGACCCAGTACTTC. Its translation is CASSTRLAWGETQYF. The full variable domain, its missing parts supplied by reference TRBV9 and TRBJ2-5, is DSGVTQTPKHLITATGQRVTLRCSPRSGDLSVYWYQQSLDQGLQFLIQYYNGEERAKGNILERFSAQQFPDLHSELNLSSLELGDSALYFCASSTRLAWGETQYFGPGTRLLVL.

The chain joins TRBV2 to TRBJ2-5; D gene uncertain. There are 13 residues in the CDR3. The V end was cut by 5 bases, the J end by 2 bases, with 9 bases between. Germline loops: CDR1 SNHLY, CDR2 FYNNEI. CDR3 sequence: CASSYNGQETQYF. In DNA form, the CDR3 reads TGTGCCAGCAGTTACAACGGACAAGAGACCCAGTACTTC.

V and J are TRBV2 and TRBJ2-2; unclear D gene. CDR1 is SNHLY, CDR2 FYNNEI, per germline. V lost 7 bases and J lost 2, with 11 bases in between. The CDR3 has 14 amino acids. The CDR3 here is CASMQYRNTGELFF. CDR3 bases: TGTGCCAGCATGCAATACAGAAACACCGGGGAGCTGTTTTTT.

V usage is TRBV29-1 and J usage is TRBJ1-1; a weak D match, TRBD1 (6 bases). The germline V and J ends were trimmed by 4 bases and 9 bases, with 18 bases remaining between them. The germline V gene encodes CDR1 SQVTM and CDR2 ANQGSEA. The CDR3 totals 13 residues. In nucleotides, the CDR3 is TGCAGCGTTGGGGGGGACAAAGGAGACCAAGCTTTCTTT. Its translation: CSVGGDKGDQAFF. Full variable domain (rest looked up from reference TRBV29-1 and TRBJ1-1): SAVISQKPSRDICQRGTSLTIQCQVDSQVTMMFWYRQQPGQSLTLIATANQGSEATYESGFVIDKFPISRPNLTFSTLTVSNMSPEDSSIYLCSVGGDKGDQAFFGQGTRLTVV.

This chain links TRBV29-1 with TRBJ2-1; 12 bases agree with TRBD2. The CDR3 spans 12 residues. After removal of 4 bases from V and 10 bases from J, the junction contained 2 bases not matched to a gene. Looked up from germline, CDR1 is SQVTM and CDR2 is ANQGSEA. The CDR3 region is CSVGLAGVEQFF. The CDR3 nucleotides read TGCAGCGTTGGACTAGCGGGAGTGGAGCAGTTCTTC.

The count of this clone is one. The CDR3 protein is CASSQGAYGGRHGKEQFF. CDR3 bases: TGCGCCAGCAGCCAGGGGGCCTATGGCGGGAGACACGGGAAAGAGCAGTTCTTC. V gene TRBV4-1 combines with J gene TRBJ2-1, with D maybe TRBD2 (7 bases). The length of the CDR3 is 18 residues. CDR1 is MGHRA and CDR2 is YSYEKL in the germline V gene. The V gene lost 3 bases and the J gene lost 10 bases, with 28 bases spanning the gap.

This chain joins TRBV15 and TRBJ2-7; D perhaps matches TRBD2 (6 bases). V was cut by 0 bases and J by 8 bases, with 11 bases left in between. This CDR3 is built from 13 residues. Germline V gene lookup returns CDR1 LNHNV and CDR2 YYDKDF (reference sequence). The CDR3 bases are TGTGCCACCAGCAGAGATCAGGAGGGGAAGCAGTACTTC. It codes for CATSRDQEGKQYF.

This chain uses TRBV4-1 with TRBJ2-7; D possibly corresponds to TRBD2 (6 bases). Germline V CDR1 and CDR2: MGHRA, YSYEKL. Trimming stripped 0 bases from V and 0 bases from J, with 12 bases between. CDR3 length: 16 amino acids. The CDR3 reads CASSQERGLSSYEQYF. The DNA of the CDR3 is TGCGCCAGCAGCCAAGAAAGGGGACTGAGCTCCTACGAGCAGTACTTC.

Ten or more counts support this clone. The chain recombines TRBV2 with TRBJ2-7; 10 nucleotides line up with TRBD2. CDR1 is SNHLY and CDR2 is FYNNEI in the germline V gene. Unmatched junction bases numbered 10, after V lost 2 bases and J lost 6 bases. This CDR3 spans 16 amino acids. The chain's CDR3 is CASSEQLAGVLPEQYF. The CDR3 region has the DNA TGTGCCAGCAGTGAACAGCTAGCGGGAGTTCTTCCCGAGCAGTACTTC.

The chain uses TRBV5-1 and TRBJ2-7; 10 nucleotides line up with TRBD1. The CDR3 length is 15 residues. The trim removed 2 bases at V and 7 bases at J, leaving 9 bases unmatched. Germline loops: CDR1 SGHRS, CDR2 YFSETQ. This chain's CDR3 is CASSFSGTGAQEQYF. DNA for the CDR3: TGCGCCAGCAGCTTCTCCGGGACAGGGGCACAAGAGCAGTACTTC.

This rearrangement joins TRBV29-1 to TRBJ1-2, with a possible D match to TRBD1 (5 bases). The CDR3 is 14 residues long. Germline values: CDR1 SQVTM, CDR2 ANQGSEA. The V end lost 2 bases, the J end lost 1 base, and 11 bases lay between the germline ends. CDR3 sequence (DNA): TGCAGCGTTGAAAGACCGGGACTTAACTATGGCTACACCTTC. It encodes CSVERPGLNYGYTF.

The chain recombines TRBV4-1 with TRBJ2-3, with D uncertain. The CDR3 is made up of 11 amino acids. Germline V CDR1 and CDR2: MGHRA, YSYEKL. Deletions cut 8 bases from V and 2 bases from J, with 5 bases between. This CDR3 is CASSPTDTQYF. CDR3 nucleotide sequence: TGCGCCAGCTCACCCACAGATACGCAGTATTTT.

The chain uses TRBV6-6 and TRBJ2-7; D remains ambiguous. The CDR3 covers 12 residues. Per the germline V gene, CDR1 is MNHNY and CDR2 is SVGAGI (reference sequence). The V end lost 5 bases, the J end lost 4 bases, and 9 bases lay between the germline ends. The CDR3 nucleotides are TGTGCCAGCAGTCAAGAGTGGTACGAGCAGTACTTC. Its protein product is CASSQEWYEQYF.

This clone was recorded a few times. The genes are TRBV27 and TRBJ1-1; D is perhaps TRBD1 (5 bases). Germline V CDR1 and CDR2: MNHEY, SMNVEV (reference sequence). The CDR3 is 15 residues long. V was shortened by 7 bases and J by 1 base, with 16 bases between the two germline ends. The chain's CDR3 is CASNSLRAGNTEAFF. The CDR3 DNA sequence: TGTGCCAGCAATTCACTCAGGGCGGGGAACACTGAAGCTTTCTTT.

The rearrangement joins TRBV28 to TRBJ2-3, with TRBD2 matching 8 bases. Germline CDR1 reads MDHEN; CDR2 reads SYDVKM. The CDR3 extends over 14 amino acids. V shed 8 bases and J 6 bases; nucleotides not matched to a gene: 10. The CDR3 nucleotides are TGTGCCAGCTTAACGGGAGGGCCGGGTGATACGCAGTATTTT. This encodes CASLTGGPGDTQYF.

The gene calls are TRBV5-6 and TRBJ2-1; D is unresolved. V was trimmed by 1 base and J by 9 bases, leaving 11 bases between them. CDR1 SGHDT and CDR2 YYEEEE come from the germline V gene. The CDR3 is made up of 13 amino acids. The CDR3 here is CASSLISKAEQFF. In DNA form, the CDR3 reads TGTGCCAGCAGCTTGATCTCGAAGGCTGAGCAGTTCTTC.

V usage is TRBV28 and J usage is TRBJ1-2; D might be TRBD1 (5 bases). CDR3 length: 14 residues. Germline assignment: CDR1 MDHEN and CDR2 SYDVKM. V was trimmed by 3 bases and J by 8 bases, leaving 16 bases between them. CDR3 in DNA: TGTGCCAGCAGTTTGAGACAGCCCTATGGAGGCTACACCTTC. Translating it yields CASSLRQPYGGYTF.

V is TRBV6-5 and J is TRBJ1-2; a weak D match, TRBD1 (5 bases). Germline values: CDR1 MNHEY, CDR2 SVGAGI. V gave up 6 bases and J gave up 2 bases, with 16 bases separating them. The CDR3 runs to 15 residues. CDR3: CASRLSGYANYGYTF. The CDR3 coding sequence is TGTGCCAGCAGACTCTCAGGGTACGCCAACTATGGCTACACCTTC.

The rearrangement joins TRBV2 to TRBJ2-2; D call uncertain. In germline, CDR1 is SNHLY, CDR2 FYNNEI. V dropped 5 bases and J dropped 6 bases, with 10 bases sitting between them. The CDR3 sequence is 13 residues long. CDR3 residues: CASSIHNAGELFF. CDR3 bases: TGTGCCAGCAGTATACATAACGCCGGGGAGCTGTTTTTT.